Each of the 8 T cell receptor beta chains below was sequenced from the same sample in a study of blood T cell repertoires in COVID-19. Sequencing was performed with immunoSEQ multiplex PCR; in TCRdb, only in-frame clones are kept and a portion is missing. The sample lists about 120,000 clones, around 77% occurring once. The source material was peripheral blood. The source is a human donor in a cohort sampled during active COVID-19.

The rearrangement uses TRBV4-2 and TRBJ2-7; TRBD2 matches at 9 bases. In germline, CDR1 is LGHNA, CDR2 YNFKEQ. This CDR3 contains 16 residues. Trimming cost V 1 base and J 5 bases; bases outside gene matches: 9. DNA for the CDR3: TGTGCCAGCAGCCAAGGATGGCGGGAGGGCGTCAACGAGCAGTACTTC. It encodes CASSQGWREGVNEQYF.

The chain links TRBV27 to TRBJ1-5, with D uncertain. With 2 bases removed from V and 0 bases from J, the gap between germline ends came to 8 bases. CDR1 MNHEY and CDR2 SMNVEV come from the germline V gene (reference sequence). The CDR3 length is 15 residues. This chain's CDR3 is CASSLHGDSNQPQHF. CDR3 nucleotide sequence: TGTGCCAGCAGTTTACACGGGGATAGCAATCAGCCCCAGCATTTT.

The rearrangement links TRBV12-5 to TRBJ2-1; 13 nucleotides agree with TRBD2. The V gene's germline CDR1 is LGHNT and CDR2 FRNRAP. The CDR3 totals 16 residues. Trimming at V came to 1 base and at J to 7 bases, leaving 4 bases not matched to a gene. The CDR3 bases are TGTGCTAGTGGTTTGGCACTAGCGGGAGGGCCTAATGAGCAGTTCTTC. This encodes CASGLALAGGPNEQFF.

This chain joins TRBV24-1 and TRBJ2-7; 10 bases align to TRBD2. Germline trimming cut 4 bases from V and 7 bases from J; bases unmatched to any gene: 3. The CDR3 is made up of 13 amino acids. Germline V gene sequence: CDR1 KGHDR, CDR2 SFDVKD. CDR3 residues: CATSDPGLAEQYF. CDR3 sequence (DNA): TGTGCCACCAGTGACCCGGGACTAGCGGAGCAGTACTTC.

This clone was seen a single time. The rearrangement links TRBV18 to TRBJ2-7; TRBD1 aligns across 12 bases. Germline values: CDR1 KGHSH, CDR2 LQKENI. The CDR3 loop spans 16 amino acids. V shed 2 bases, J shed 9 bases, and the junction held 11 bases outside the gene matches. CDR3 nucleotide sequence: TGTGCCAGCTCACCATCTACCGGGACAGGGGGCGCTGGGCAGTACTTC. Translation gives CASSPSTGTGGAGQYF.

This clone was recorded a few times. This rearrangement joins TRBV9 to TRBJ2-5; no firm D call. Germline V gene data show CDR1 as SGDLS and CDR2 as YYNGEE. V lost 1 base and J 2 bases, leaving 9 bases between the germline ends. The CDR3 spans 14 residues. The CDR3 nucleotides are TGTGCCAGCAGCGTAAGGCACAGTCAAGAGACCCAGTACTTC. It is translated as CASSVRHSQETQYF. The full variable domain, its missing parts supplied by reference TRBV9 and TRBJ2-5, is DSGVTQTPKHLITATGQRVTLRCSPRSGDLSVYWYQQSLDQGLQFLIQYYNGEERAKGNILERFSAQQFPDLHSELNLSSLELGDSALYFCASSVRHSQETQYFGPGTRLLVL.

The rearrangement joins TRBV15 to TRBJ2-7; 9 bases match TRBD2. V lost 6 bases to trimming and J lost 2 bases; unmatched junction nucleotides: 5. The CDR3 is made up of 14 amino acids. From germline, CDR1 is LNHNV and CDR2 YYDKDF (reference sequence). CDR3 nucleotide sequence: TGTGCCACCAGAGTAGCGGGAGCGACCTACGAGCAGTACTTC. This codes for CATRVAGATYEQYF.

V is TRBV5-1 and J is TRBJ2-3; 10 positions agree with TRBD2. The CDR3 contains 17 residues. The V gene end was trimmed by 2 bases and the J gene end by 4 bases; junction bases not matched to a gene: 10. Germline CDR1 reads SGHRS; CDR2 reads YFSETQ. CDR3 sequence: CASSFRTSGVSSDTQYF. Written as DNA, the CDR3 is TGCGCCAGCAGCTTCCGCACTAGCGGGGTGTCGTCAGATACGCAGTATTTT. Full variable domain (rest looked up from reference TRBV5-1 and TRBJ2-3): KAGVTQTPRYLIKTRGQQVTLSCSPISGHRSVSWYQQTPGQGLQFLFEYFSETQRNKGNFPGRFSGRQFSNSRSEMNVSTLELGDSALYLCASSFRTSGVSSDTQYFGPGTRLTVL.